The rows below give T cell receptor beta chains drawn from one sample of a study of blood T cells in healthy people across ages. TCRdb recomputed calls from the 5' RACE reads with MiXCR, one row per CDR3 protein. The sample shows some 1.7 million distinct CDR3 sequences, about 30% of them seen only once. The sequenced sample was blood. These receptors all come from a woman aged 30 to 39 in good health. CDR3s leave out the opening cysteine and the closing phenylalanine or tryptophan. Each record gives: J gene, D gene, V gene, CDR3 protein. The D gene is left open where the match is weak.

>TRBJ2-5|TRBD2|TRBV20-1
SAPWASGDQETQY
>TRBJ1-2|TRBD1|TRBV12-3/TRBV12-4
ASRIEQGYGYT
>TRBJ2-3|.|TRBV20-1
SAFPLQRSTDTQY
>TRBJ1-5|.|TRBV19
ASSTGQWTPNQPQH
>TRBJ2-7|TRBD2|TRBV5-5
ASSFRLAPYEQY
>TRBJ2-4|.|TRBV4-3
ASSQERDDIQY
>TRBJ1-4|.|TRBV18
ASSPPGSTNEKLF
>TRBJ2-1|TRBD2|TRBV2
ASSEGIAGGEQF
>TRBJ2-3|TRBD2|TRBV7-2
ARSYTRGLTDTQY
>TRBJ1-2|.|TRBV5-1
ASSLEVQATGYT
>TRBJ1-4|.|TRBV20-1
SARVSGFDFANEKLF
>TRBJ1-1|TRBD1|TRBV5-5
ASSSTGGAGTEAL
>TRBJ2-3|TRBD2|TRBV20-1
SAKRGGPDTQY
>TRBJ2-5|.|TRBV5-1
ASSLPLQETQY
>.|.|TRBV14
ASSRAGSSYNEQY
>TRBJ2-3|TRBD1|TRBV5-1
ASSVPQTGSTDTQY
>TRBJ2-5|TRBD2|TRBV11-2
ASSPSILLAGEQETQY
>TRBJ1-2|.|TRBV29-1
SVAGVKGRSGDYGYT
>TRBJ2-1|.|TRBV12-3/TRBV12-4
ASSGFYNEQF
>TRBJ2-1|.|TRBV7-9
ASSPRSGAESYNEQF
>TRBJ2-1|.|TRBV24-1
ATSGLSYNEQF
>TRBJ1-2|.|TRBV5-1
ASSSADSYGYT
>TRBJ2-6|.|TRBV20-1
SAIGASGQETAGANVLT
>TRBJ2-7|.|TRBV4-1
ASRPTFQKSYEQY
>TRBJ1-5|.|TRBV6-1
VSSEPVLPQH
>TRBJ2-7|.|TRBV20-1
SAPSGLVQY
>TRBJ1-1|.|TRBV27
ASRAEQEMNTEAF
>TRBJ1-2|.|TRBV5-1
ASSLGPLGGYT
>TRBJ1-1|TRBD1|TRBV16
ASTQGVDTEAF
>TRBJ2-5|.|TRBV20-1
SASSPGEGETQY
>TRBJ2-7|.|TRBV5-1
ASSLSQGSYEQY
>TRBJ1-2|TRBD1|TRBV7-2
ASSRQGRGYT
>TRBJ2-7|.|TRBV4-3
ASSQVQTGTYEQY
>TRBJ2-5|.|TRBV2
ASMGGAQETQY
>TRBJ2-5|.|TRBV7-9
ASSSNFGTPGSNEQY
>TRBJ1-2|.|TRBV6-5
ASSYARGHGYT
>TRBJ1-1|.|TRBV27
ASSLAGVGGEAF
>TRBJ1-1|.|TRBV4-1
ASSQDPSPGTEAF
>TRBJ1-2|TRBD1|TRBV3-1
ASSPLGRGRANYGYT
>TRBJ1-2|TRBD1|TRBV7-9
ASSLGTGVGNYGYT
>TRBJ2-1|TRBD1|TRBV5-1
ASSLEATGGNEQF
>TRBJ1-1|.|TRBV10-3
AISDRGQNTEAF
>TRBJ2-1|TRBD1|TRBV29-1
SVGARDRANNEQF
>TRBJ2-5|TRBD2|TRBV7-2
ASSSRAGIETQY